The rows below give T cell receptor beta chains drawn from one sample of a study of OX40 agonist ivuxolimab in advanced cancers. The repertoire was sequenced with immunoSEQ multiplex PCR; TCRdb's copy has only in-frame clones and lacks some. Here the sample spans about 100,000 clones, about 80% being singletons. The source was CD4+ or CD8+ T cells sorted from blood, collected in a trial of the OX40 agonist ivuxolimab. These receptors were collected from an adult with an advanced solid tumor such as melanoma, head and neck, liver or kidney cancer. Each CDR3 is given with its conserved first and last residue. The order of the fields is V gene, D gene, clone size, J gene, CDR3 DNA, CDR3 protein. D genes are given only for firm matches. Part of the rows lack a size; the others show once, few, many or a class for expanded clones.

v_call: TRBV5-4
d_call: NA
clone_size: once
j_call: TRBJ2-1
cdr3_nt: TGTGCCAGCAGCTTGACTGGGACCAATGAGCAGTTCTTC
cdr3_aa: CASSLTGTNEQFF

v_call: TRBV10-2
d_call: NA
clone_size: NA
j_call: TRBJ2-5
cdr3_nt: TGCGCCAGCAGTGAAGCGACGCGAGGGGGGACCCAGTACTTC
cdr3_aa: CASSEATRGGTQYF

v_call: TRBV7-9
d_call: TRBD1
clone_size: NA
j_call: TRBJ1-4
cdr3_nt: TGTGCCAGCAGCACAGGACAGGGGAGGGGACTGTTTTTT
cdr3_aa: CASSTGQGRGLFF

v_call: TRBV18
d_call: NA
clone_size: NA
j_call: TRBJ2-3
cdr3_nt: TGTGCCAGCTCACCCCAGGGGGAGAAGACTAGCGTGTCAGATACGCAGTATTTT
cdr3_aa: CASSPQGEKTSVSDTQYF

v_call: TRBV7-9
d_call: NA
clone_size: NA
j_call: TRBJ1-2
cdr3_nt: TGTGCCAGCAGCCCGACCACGGGGAACTATGGCTACACCTTC
cdr3_aa: CASSPTTGNYGYTF

v_call: TRBV19
d_call: NA
clone_size: few
j_call: TRBJ1-1
cdr3_nt: TGTGCCAGTAGTATTAACAGGGTGGTTACTGAAGCTTTCTTT
cdr3_aa: CASSINRVVTEAFF

v_call: TRBV10-3
d_call: NA
clone_size: NA
j_call: TRBJ1-2
cdr3_nt: TGTGCCATCGCAGACAGCTATGGCTACACCTTC
cdr3_aa: CAIADSYGYTF

v_call: TRBV11-3
d_call: NA
clone_size: NA
j_call: TRBJ1-3
cdr3_nt: TGTGCCAGCAGCCTAGGGGGGAGCAACGCTGGAAACACCATATATTTT
cdr3_aa: CASSLGGSNAGNTIYF

v_call: TRBV30
d_call: TRBD2
clone_size: NA
j_call: TRBJ2-7
cdr3_nt: TGTGCCTGGATCCCTCGCGGGGGGTTAACCTACGAGCAGTACTTC
cdr3_aa: CAWIPRGGLTYEQYF

v_call: TRBV5-6
d_call: NA
clone_size: NA
j_call: TRBJ1-4
cdr3_nt: TGTGCCAGCAGCACCCAGGACCTGATTAATGAAAAACTGTTTTTT
cdr3_aa: CASSTQDLINEKLFF

v_call: TRBV19
d_call: NA
clone_size: NA
j_call: TRBJ2-6
cdr3_nt: TGTGCCAGTAGTATTAGGGGGGTCGGGGCCAACGTCCTGACTTTC
cdr3_aa: CASSIRGVGANVLTF

v_call: TRBV18
d_call: NA
clone_size: NA
j_call: TRBJ1-5
cdr3_nt: TGTGCCAGCTCACGAGGGACGGGGAATCAGCCCCAGCATTTT
cdr3_aa: CASSRGTGNQPQHF

v_call: TRBV28
d_call: NA
clone_size: NA
j_call: TRBJ1-2
cdr3_nt: TGTGCCAGCAGCCCGGGAGGGTACTATGGCTACACCTTC
cdr3_aa: CASSPGGYYGYTF

v_call: TRBV5-1
d_call: TRBD1
clone_size: NA
j_call: TRBJ2-7
cdr3_nt: TGCGCCAGCAGCTTGACAGGGGGCTACGAGCAGTACTTC
cdr3_aa: CASSLTGGYEQYF

v_call: TRBV29-1
d_call: NA
clone_size: NA
j_call: TRBJ2-4
cdr3_nt: TGCAGCGTCCTCGAGCCTCCCGGCATTCAGTACTTC
cdr3_aa: CSVLEPPGIQYF

v_call: TRBV5-6
d_call: NA
clone_size: NA
j_call: TRBJ1-5
cdr3_nt: TGTGCCAGCAGCTTGGGATGGATGGACAGCCGACGGGGGCCCCAGCATTTT
cdr3_aa: CASSLGWMDSRRGPQHF

v_call: TRBV6-1
d_call: NA
clone_size: NA
j_call: TRBJ1-4
cdr3_nt: TGTGCCAGCAGTGAGCCCAGGGGAGGGGAAAGTGAAAAACTGTTTTTT
cdr3_aa: CASSEPRGGESEKLFF

v_call: TRBV5-8
d_call: NA
clone_size: NA
j_call: TRBJ2-7
cdr3_nt: TGTGCCAGCAGCTTGGACAGGGCCGACTCCTACGAGCAGTACTTC
cdr3_aa: CASSLDRADSYEQYF